These T cell receptor beta chains were read from a single sample in a study of vaccination effects on CD4 cells after COVID-19. Assay: immunoSEQ multiplex PCR; the TCRdb copy retains only in-frame clones and omits some. The data hold roughly 25,000 clones, with around 78% observed a single time. Their antigen targets remain unknown. This specimen consisted of CD4+ T cells from PBMCs cultured with HCoV-NL63 spike peptides, obtained before COVID-19 vaccination. Source of these receptors: a human donor who had a prior SARS-CoV-2 infection. CDR3s include the opening cysteine and the closing phenylalanine or tryptophan. Fields, in order: clone size, V gene, CDR3 length, D gene, J gene, CDR3 protein, CDR3 DNA. The D gene is left open where the match is weak. Only some rows state a clone size, as once, few, many or a class for expanded clones.

size: .; V: TRBV28; length: 13; D: .; J: TRBJ2-5; CDR3: CASSSPGEETQYF; DNA: TGTGCCAGCAGTTCTCCAGGGGAAGAGACCCAGTACTTC
size: .; V: TRBV5-4; length: 16; D: TRBD1; J: TRBJ2-5; CDR3: CASARWGQGKKETQYF; DNA: TGTGCCAGCGCACGGTGGGGACAGGGGAAGAAAGAGACCCAGTACTTC
size: .; V: TRBV5-1; length: 13; D: .; J: TRBJ1-6; CDR3: CASAMSYNSPLHF; DNA: TGCGCCAGCGCGATGTCCTATAATTCACCCCTCCACTTT
size: .; V: TRBV2; length: 14; D: .; J: TRBJ2-3; CDR3: CASNYRMVTDTQYF; DNA: TGTGCCAGCAATTACAGGATGGTAACAGATACGCAGTATTTT
size: once; V: TRBV15; length: 15; D: TRBD1; J: TRBJ1-4; CDR3: CATSRERQGYEKLFF; DNA: TGTGCCACCAGCAGAGAGAGACAGGGCTATGAAAAACTGTTTTTT
size: .; V: TRBV30; length: 14; D: TRBD1; J: TRBJ1-2; CDR3: CAWVQRGQTYGYTF; DNA: TGTGCCTGGGTCCAAAGGGGGCAGACCTATGGCTACACCTTC
size: .; V: TRBV19; length: 13; D: .; J: TRBJ2-5; CDR3: CASTSPGRETQYF; DNA: TGTGCCAGTACCTCTCCAGGGAGAGAGACCCAGTACTTC
size: few; V: TRBV5-1; length: 12; D: .; J: TRBJ2-3; CDR3: CASSLMGDTQYF; DNA: TGCGCCAGCAGCTTGATGGGAGATACGCAGTATTTT
size: .; V: TRBV4-3; length: 14; D: .; J: TRBJ2-7; CDR3: CASSLNPGSYEQYF; DNA: TGCGCCAGCAGCCTAAACCCAGGGTCCTACGAGCAGTACTTC
size: .; V: TRBV2; length: 16; D: TRBD2; J: TRBJ2-1; CDR3: CASRASGGATYNEQFF; DNA: TGTGCCAGCAGGGCTAGCGGGGGGGCCACCTACAATGAGCAGTTCTTC
size: few; V: TRBV10-3; length: 14; D: .; J: TRBJ1-5; CDR3: CATTGPGPNQPQHF; DNA: TGTGCCACCACCGGACCGGGTCCCAATCAGCCCCAGCATTTT
size: once; V: TRBV19; length: 14; D: .; J: TRBJ1-2; CDR3: CASSIDWVRSGYTF; DNA: TGTGCCAGTAGTATCGATTGGGTCAGAAGTGGCTACACCTTC
size: .; V: TRBV2; length: 16; D: TRBD2; J: TRBJ2-1; CDR3: CASSRRLAGGYNEQFF; DNA: TGTGCCAGCAGTAGAAGACTAGCGGGGGGTTACAATGAGCAGTTCTTC
size: .; V: TRBV29-1; length: 14; D: .; J: TRBJ2-7; CDR3: CSAADSIHSYEQYF; DNA: TGCAGCGCCGCGGACAGTATTCACTCCTACGAGCAGTACTTC
size: .; V: TRBV18; length: 18; D: TRBD1; J: TRBJ1-3; CDR3: CASSPITVRGQGRNTIYF; DNA: TGTGCCAGCTCACCTATAACCGTTCGGGGACAGGGTCGAAACACCATATATTTT
size: .; V: TRBV5-1; length: 14; D: .; J: TRBJ2-5; CDR3: CASSFQGVGETQYF; DNA: TGCGCCAGCAGCTTTCAGGGAGTTGGCGAGACCCAGTACTTC
size: .; V: TRBV5-1; length: 16; D: .; J: TRBJ2-7; CDR3: CASSLGILQGWDEQYF; DNA: TGCGCCAGCAGCTTGGGGATCTTACAGGGATGGGACGAGCAGTACTTC
size: .; V: TRBV5-1; length: 16; D: .; J: TRBJ2-1; CDR3: CASSLMPQITYNEQFF; DNA: TGCGCCAGCAGCTTGATGCCCCAAATAACCTACAATGAGCAGTTCTTC
size: .; V: TRBV3-1/TRBV3-2; length: 12; D: .; J: TRBJ1-5; CDR3: CASSRGDQPQHF; DNA: TGTGCCAGCAGCCGGGGTGATCAGCCCCAGCATTTT
size: .; V: TRBV7-2; length: 15; D: .; J: TRBJ1-5; CDR3: CASSSRVLGIQPQHF; DNA: TGTGCCAGCAGCTCCCGAGTCTTAGGGATACAGCCCCAGCATTTT
size: .; V: TRBV19; length: 14; D: TRBD2; J: TRBJ2-7; CDR3: CASSITGGGYEQYF; DNA: TGTGCCAGTAGTATAACGGGAGGGGGTTACGAGCAGTACTTC
size: .; V: TRBV18; length: 13; D: .; J: TRBJ1-3; CDR3: CASSPPSGNTIYF; DNA: TGTGCCAGCTCACCACCCTCTGGAAACACCATATATTTT
size: .; V: TRBV6-5; length: 15; D: .; J: TRBJ2-7; CDR3: CASSYLAKLPYEQYF; DNA: TGTGCCAGCAGTTACTTAGCGAAACTACCCTACGAGCAGTACTTC
size: .; V: TRBV2; length: 12; D: .; J: TRBJ1-4; CDR3: CASSDRAKKLFF; DNA: TGTGCCAGCAGTGACAGGGCGAAAAAACTGTTTTTT
size: .; V: TRBV24-1; length: 15; D: .; J: TRBJ2-5; CDR3: CATSDPRGTEETQYF; DNA: TGTGCCACCAGTGATCCGAGGGGGACGGAAGAGACCCAGTACTTC
size: .; V: TRBV6-2/TRBV6-3; length: 16; D: .; J: TRBJ1-5; CDR3: CASSYHPRWGNQPQHF; DNA: TGTGCCAGCAGTTACCACCCCCGGTGGGGCAATCAGCCCCAGCATTTT
size: few; V: TRBV7-8; length: 14; D: .; J: TRBJ2-7; CDR3: CASSLSAGYYEQYF; DNA: TGTGCCAGCAGCTTGTCAGCAGGCTACTACGAGCAGTACTTC
size: .; V: TRBV6-5; length: 15; D: .; J: TRBJ2-7; CDR3: CASTPSEGDTYEQYF; DNA: TGTGCCAGCACCCCAAGTGAGGGGGACACCTACGAGCAGTACTTC
size: once; V: TRBV7-8; length: 16; D: .; J: TRBJ2-1; CDR3: CASSSRLLTVFGEQFF; DNA: TGTGCCAGCAGCTCCCGACTGCTGACAGTTTTTGGTGAGCAGTTCTTC